This TCR beta chain was found in a study of T cell responses to AZD1222 COVID-19 vaccine. Study-level findings and limits: Mostly white British, mostly female donors; authors suggested clonal diversity may be underestimated.

A remark on this clone: Its antigen is unidentified.

TCRdb keeps only in-frame clones here, not all; method: immunoSEQ multiplex PCR. The sample lists approximately 140,000 clones, 80% to 90% occurring once. The TCR originated in an adult in good health. This sample comprised peripheral blood, obtained on day 0 of AZD1222 vaccination.

The CDR3 sequence is CASSSTQGGYGYTF. The CDR3 bases are TGTGCCAGCAGCTCTACTCAGGGGGGCTATGGCTACACCTTC. The chain has TRBV7-2 and TRBJ1-2, with 7 bases that match TRBD1. CDR3 length: 14 residues. Germline values: CDR1 SGHTA, CDR2 FQGNSA. Trimming removed 4 bases from V and 4 bases from J; junction bases left unmatched: 6.